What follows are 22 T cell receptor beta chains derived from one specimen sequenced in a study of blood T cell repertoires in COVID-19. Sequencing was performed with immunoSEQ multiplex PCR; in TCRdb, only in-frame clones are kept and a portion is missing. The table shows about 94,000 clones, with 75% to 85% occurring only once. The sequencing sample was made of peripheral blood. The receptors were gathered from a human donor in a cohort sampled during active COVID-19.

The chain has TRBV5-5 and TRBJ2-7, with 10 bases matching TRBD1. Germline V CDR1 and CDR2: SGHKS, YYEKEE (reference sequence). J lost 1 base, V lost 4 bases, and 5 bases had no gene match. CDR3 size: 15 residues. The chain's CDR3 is CASSQGQGLSYEQYF. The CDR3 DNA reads TGTGCCAGCAGCCAGGGACAGGGGCTTTCCTACGAGCAGTACTTC.

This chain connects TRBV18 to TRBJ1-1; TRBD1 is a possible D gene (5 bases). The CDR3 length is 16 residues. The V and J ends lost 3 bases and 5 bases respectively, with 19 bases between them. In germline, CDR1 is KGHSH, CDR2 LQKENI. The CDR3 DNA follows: TGTGCCAGCTCACCTTCTGTGCAGGGTGCGGGAACTGAAGCTTTCTTT. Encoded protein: CASSPSVQGAGTEAFF.

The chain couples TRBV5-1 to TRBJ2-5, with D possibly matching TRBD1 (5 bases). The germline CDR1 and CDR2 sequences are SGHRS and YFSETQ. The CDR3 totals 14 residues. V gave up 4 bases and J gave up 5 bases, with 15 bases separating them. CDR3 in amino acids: CASSRGRGEETQYF. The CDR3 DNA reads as TGCGCCAGCAGCCGAGGAAGGGGTGAGGAGACCCAGTACTTC.

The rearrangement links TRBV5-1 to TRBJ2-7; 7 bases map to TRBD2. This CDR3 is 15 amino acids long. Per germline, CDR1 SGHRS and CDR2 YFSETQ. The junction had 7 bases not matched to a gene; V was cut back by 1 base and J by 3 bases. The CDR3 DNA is TGCGCCAGCAGCTTGCGGGAGGCCTCACACTACGAGCAGTACTTC. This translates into CASSLREASHYEQYF.

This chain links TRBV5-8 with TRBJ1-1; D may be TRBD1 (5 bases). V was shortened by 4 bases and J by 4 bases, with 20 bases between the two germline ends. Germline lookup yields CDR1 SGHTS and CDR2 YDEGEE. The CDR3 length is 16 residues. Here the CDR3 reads CASSASERGGSTEAFF. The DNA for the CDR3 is TGTGCCAGCAGCGCTTCGGAGCGGGGCGGGAGCACTGAAGCTTTCTTT.

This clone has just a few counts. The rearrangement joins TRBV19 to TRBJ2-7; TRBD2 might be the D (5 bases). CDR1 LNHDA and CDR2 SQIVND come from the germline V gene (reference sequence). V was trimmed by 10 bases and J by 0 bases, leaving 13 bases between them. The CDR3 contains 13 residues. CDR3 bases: TGTGCCAACAGAGGAGGCCCCTCCTACGAGCAGTACTTC. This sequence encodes CANRGGPSYEQYF. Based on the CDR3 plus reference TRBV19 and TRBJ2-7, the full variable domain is DGGITQSPKYLFRKEGQNVTLSCEQNLNHDAMYWYRQDPGQGLRLIYYSQIVNDFQKGDIAEGYSVSREKKESFPLTVTSAQKNPTAFYLCANRGGPSYEQYFGPGTRLTVT.

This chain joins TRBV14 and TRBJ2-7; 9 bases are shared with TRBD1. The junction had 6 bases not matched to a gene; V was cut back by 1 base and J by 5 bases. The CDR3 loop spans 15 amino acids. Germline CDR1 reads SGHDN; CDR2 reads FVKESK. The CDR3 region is CASSQAGTGINEQYF. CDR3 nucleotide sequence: TGTGCCAGCAGCCAAGCCGGGACAGGGATTAACGAGCAGTACTTC.

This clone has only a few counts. The CDR3 spells CASKPQDRGNGYTF. Written as DNA, the CDR3 is TGTGCCAGCAAGCCCCAGGACAGGGGAAATGGCTACACCTTC. The rearrangement uses TRBV21-1 and TRBJ1-2; TRBD1, as called in the table, went unchecked against the DNA. TRBV21-1 is shown as a pseudogene. The CDR3 is 14 residues long.

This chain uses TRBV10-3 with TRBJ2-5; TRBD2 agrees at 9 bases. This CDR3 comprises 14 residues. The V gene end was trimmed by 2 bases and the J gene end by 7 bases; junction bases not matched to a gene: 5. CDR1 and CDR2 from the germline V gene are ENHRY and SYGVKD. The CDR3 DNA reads TGTGCCATCAGTGAGCCCCGAGCGGGGGGGACCCAGTACTTC. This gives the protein CAISEPRAGGTQYF.

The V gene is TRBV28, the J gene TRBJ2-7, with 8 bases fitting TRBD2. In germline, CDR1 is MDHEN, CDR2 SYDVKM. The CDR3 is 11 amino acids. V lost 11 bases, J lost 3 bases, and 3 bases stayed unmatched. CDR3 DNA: TGTGCCGCCGGGACTAGCTACGAGCAGTACTTC. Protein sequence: CAAGTSYEQYF.

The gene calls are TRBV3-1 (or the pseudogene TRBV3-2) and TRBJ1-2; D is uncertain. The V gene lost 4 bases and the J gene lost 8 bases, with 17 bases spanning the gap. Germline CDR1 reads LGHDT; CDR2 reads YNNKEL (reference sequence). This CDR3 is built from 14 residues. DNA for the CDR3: TGTGCCAGCAGCCCAACGACCGGGAGGAGAGGCTACACCTTC. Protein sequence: CASSPTTGRRGYTF.

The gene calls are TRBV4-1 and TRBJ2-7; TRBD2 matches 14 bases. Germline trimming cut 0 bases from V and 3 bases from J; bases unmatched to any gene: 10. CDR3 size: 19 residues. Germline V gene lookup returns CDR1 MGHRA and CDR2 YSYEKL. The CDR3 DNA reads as TGCGCCAGCAGCCAAGACTTGTGGATTGGGACTAGCGGGAGCTACGAGCAGTACTTC. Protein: CASSQDLWIGTSGSYEQYF.

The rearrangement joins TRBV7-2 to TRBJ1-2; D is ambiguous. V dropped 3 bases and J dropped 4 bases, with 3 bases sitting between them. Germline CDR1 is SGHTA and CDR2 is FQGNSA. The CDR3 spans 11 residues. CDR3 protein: CASSFIYGYTF. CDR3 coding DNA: TGTGCCAGCAGCTTTATCTATGGCTACACCTTC.

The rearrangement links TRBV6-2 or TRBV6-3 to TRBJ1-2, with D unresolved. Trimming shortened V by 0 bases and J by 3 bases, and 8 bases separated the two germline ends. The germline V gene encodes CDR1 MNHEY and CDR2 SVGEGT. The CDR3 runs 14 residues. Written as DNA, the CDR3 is TGTGCCAGCAGTTACTCGACCAGGCACTATGGCTACACCTTC. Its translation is CASSYSTRHYGYTF.

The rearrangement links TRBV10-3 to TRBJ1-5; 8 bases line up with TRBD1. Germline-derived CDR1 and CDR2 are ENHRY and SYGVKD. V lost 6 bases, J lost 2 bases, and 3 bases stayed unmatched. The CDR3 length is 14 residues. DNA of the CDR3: TGTGCCATCAGCGAGGGACAGGGCAATCAGCCCCAGCATTTT. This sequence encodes CAISEGQGNQPQHF.

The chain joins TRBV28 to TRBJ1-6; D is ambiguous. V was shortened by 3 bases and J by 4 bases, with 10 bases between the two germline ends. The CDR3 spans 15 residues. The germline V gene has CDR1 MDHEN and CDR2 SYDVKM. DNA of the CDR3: TGTGCCAGCAGTTTTGTAACAGATTATAATTCACCCCTCCACTTT. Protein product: CASSFVTDYNSPLHF.

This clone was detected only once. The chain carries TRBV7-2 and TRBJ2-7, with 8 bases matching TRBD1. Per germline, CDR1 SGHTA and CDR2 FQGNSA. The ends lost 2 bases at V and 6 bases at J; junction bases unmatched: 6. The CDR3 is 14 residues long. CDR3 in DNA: TGTGCCAGCAGCTTAAGGGTGACAGGGGTCGAGCAGTACTTC. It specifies CASSLRVTGVEQYF.

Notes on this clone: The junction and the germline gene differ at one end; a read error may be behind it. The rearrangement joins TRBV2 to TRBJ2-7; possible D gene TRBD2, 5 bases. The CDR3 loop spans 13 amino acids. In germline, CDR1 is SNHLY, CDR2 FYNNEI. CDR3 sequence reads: CASSKAAQYEQYF. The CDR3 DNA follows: TGTGCCAGCAGTAAAGCGGCTCAATACGAGCAGTACTTC.

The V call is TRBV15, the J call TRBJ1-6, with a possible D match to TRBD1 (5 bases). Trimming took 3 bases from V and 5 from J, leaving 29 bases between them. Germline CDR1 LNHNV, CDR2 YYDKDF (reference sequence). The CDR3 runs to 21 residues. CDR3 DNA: TGTGCCACCAGCAGTCTTGCGCGGGGGAAGGATTGGGCACCACATAATTCACCCCTCCACTTT. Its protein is CATSSLARGKDWAPHNSPLHF.

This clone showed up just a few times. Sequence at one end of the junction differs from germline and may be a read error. DNA of the CDR3: TGTGCCAGCAAACCTGGGGGGGCCTTCCGGGACTTC. Its translation is CASKPGGAFRDF. This chain joins TRBV2 and TRBJ2-7, with D maybe TRBD2 (7 bases). The CDR3 is 12 residues long. CDR1 SNHLY and CDR2 FYNNEI come from the germline V gene.

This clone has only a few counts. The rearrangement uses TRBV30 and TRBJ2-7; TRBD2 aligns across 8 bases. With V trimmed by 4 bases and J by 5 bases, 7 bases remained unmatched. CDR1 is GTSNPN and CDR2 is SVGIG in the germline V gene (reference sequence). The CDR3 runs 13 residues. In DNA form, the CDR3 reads TGTGCCTGGATCGGGGGGGCCGGCCACGAGCAGTACTTC. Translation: CAWIGGAGHEQYF.

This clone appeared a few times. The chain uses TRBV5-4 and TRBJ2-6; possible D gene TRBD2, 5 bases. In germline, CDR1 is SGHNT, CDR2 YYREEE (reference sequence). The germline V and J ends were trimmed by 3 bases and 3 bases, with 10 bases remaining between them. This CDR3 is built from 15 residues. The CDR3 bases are TGTGCCAGCAGCTCGGGGTCGGGTGGGGCCAACGTCCTGACTTTC. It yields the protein CASSSGSGGANVLTF.